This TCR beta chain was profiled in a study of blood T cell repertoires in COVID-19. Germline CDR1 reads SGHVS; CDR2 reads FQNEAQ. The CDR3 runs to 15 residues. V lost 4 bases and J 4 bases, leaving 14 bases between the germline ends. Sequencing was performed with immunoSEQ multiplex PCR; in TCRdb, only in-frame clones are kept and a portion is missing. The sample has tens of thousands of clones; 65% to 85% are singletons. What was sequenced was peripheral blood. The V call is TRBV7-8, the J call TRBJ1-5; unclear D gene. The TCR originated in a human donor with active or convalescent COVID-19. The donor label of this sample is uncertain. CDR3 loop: CASSSGRSHNQPQHF. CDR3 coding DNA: TGTGCCAGCAGCTCCGGCAGGTCCCATAATCAGCCCCAGCATTTT.